A single sample is the source of the 28 T cell receptor beta chains below, sequenced in a study of regulatory T cells in long-lasting Graves disease. Time point given: newly diagnosed GD, antithyroid drugs for less than 3 months. From RNA extracted from PBMCs, the TCR library was made. Construction of the TCR beta libraries employed iRepertoire HTBI primers in conjunction with Arm-PCR of CDR3 regions. MiXCR was run by TCRdb on the multiplex PCR reads, yielding one entry per CDR3 protein. Of some 490,000 distinct CDR3 sequences detected, more than 10% appear once; the ten largest clones hold about 8.3%. These data also formed part of another study, on T cells in Graves' hyperthyroidism and ophthalmopathy.

Sequences were derived from peripheral blood mononuclear cells (PBMCs), sampled at new diagnosis, from a patient treated with antithyroid drugs. The receptors originated from a woman aged 30 to 39 with Graves disease.

This clonotype was observed many times. The chain couples TRBV30 to TRBJ1-5; no clear D gene. V was shortened by 2 bases and J by 1 base, with 6 bases between the two germline ends. Germline assignment: CDR1 GTSNPN and CDR2 SVGIG (reference sequence). CDR3 length: 13 residues. CDR3 protein: CAWSMGSNQPQHF. In DNA form, the CDR3 reads TGTGCCTGGAGTATGGGGAGCAATCAGCCCCAGCATTTT.

This clonotype has ten or more counts. The chain combines TRBV19 with TRBJ1-6; D gene ambiguous. This CDR3 region has 14 residues. Germline V CDR1 and CDR2: LNHDA, SQIVND (reference sequence). V lost 5 bases and J 3 bases, leaving 8 bases between the germline ends. This CDR3 is CASSDVDYNSPLHF. Written as DNA, the CDR3 is TGTGCCAGTAGTGATGTGGACTATAATTCACCCCTCCACTTT.

This clonotype was recorded many times. The rearrangement joins TRBV11-2 to TRBJ1-2; D uncertain. The germline V gene encodes CDR1 SGHAT and CDR2 FQNNGV. There are 13 residues in the CDR3. Trimming stripped 1 base from V and 4 bases from J, with 7 bases between. The CDR3 loop reads CASSLARSYGYTF. The CDR3 region has the DNA TGTGCCAGCAGCTTAGCCAGAAGCTATGGCTACACCTTC. The full variable domain, in which reference TRBV11-2 and TRBJ1-2 provide the parts outside the CDR3, is EAGVAQSPRYKIIEKRQSVAFWCNPISGHATLYWYQQILGQGPKLLIQFQNNGVVDDSQLPKDRFSAERLKGVDSTLKIQPAKLEDSAVYLCASSLARSYGYTFGSGTRLTVV.

This clonotype was observed a few times. The chain joins TRBV27 to TRBJ2-3, with D uncertain. The length of the CDR3 is 16 residues. V gave up 3 bases and J gave up 4 bases, with 17 bases separating them. Per germline, CDR1 MNHEY and CDR2 SMNVEV (reference sequence). CDR3 amino acids: CASSFNRAAGPDTQYF. The CDR3 DNA is TGTGCCAGCAGTTTCAACCGGGCAGCTGGCCCAGATACGCAGTATTTT.

The V and J genes are TRBV11-3 and TRBJ1-4; D not certain. The CDR3 runs to 12 residues. Germline assignment: CDR1 SGHNT and CDR2 YENEEA. The V end lost 5 bases, the J end lost 6 bases, and 7 bases lay between the germline ends. Here the CDR3 DNA reads TGTGCCAGCAGCGGGGAAGATGAAAAACTGTTTTTT. It encodes CASSGEDEKLFF.

At least ten counts were recorded for this clonotype. The chain combines TRBV27 with TRBJ2-7, with D maybe TRBD2 (6 bases). Between the trimmed V and J ends, which lost 3 bases and 4 bases, there was a span of 13 bases. Germline values: CDR1 MNHEY, CDR2 SMNVEV (reference sequence). The CDR3 is 14 amino acids. The CDR3 spells CASSFVGAGYEQYF. CDR3 in DNA: TGTGCCAGCAGTTTCGTCGGGGCGGGATACGAGCAGTACTTC.

This clonotype appeared many times. The chain links TRBV27 to TRBJ2-4, with TRBD1 matching 7 bases. CDR1 and CDR2 (germline): MNHEY, SMNVEV (reference sequence). The V segment lost 4 bases and the J segment 14 bases; nucleotides outside the gene matches: 17. CDR3 size: 15 residues. DNA of the CDR3: TGTGCCAGCAGTTCGTACGCCACAAGACAGGGCCCCGAGTACTTC. Amino acids: CASSSYATRQGPEYF.

This sequence joins TRBV27 and TRBJ1-6, with D possibly matching TRBD1 (6 bases). Germline V CDR1 and CDR2: MNHEY, SMNVEV (reference sequence). Trimming stripped 2 bases from V and 9 bases from J, with 8 bases between. This CDR3 is built from 13 residues. The CDR3 protein is CASSLTRGSPLHF. The CDR3 nucleotides read TGTGCCAGCAGTTTAACCAGGGGTTCACCCCTCCACTTT.

This clonotype was recorded a few times. The chain carries TRBV15 and TRBJ1-1; no firm D call. Germline V gene sequence: CDR1 LNHNV, CDR2 YYDKDF (reference sequence). V gave up 5 bases and J gave up 3 bases, with 28 bases separating them. This CDR3 contains 19 residues. CDR3 amino acids: CATSSLGGPPNLFDTEAFF. The CDR3 DNA sequence: TGTGCCACCAGCTCCCTGGGCGGACCCCCAAACCTTTTTGACACTGAAGCTTTCTTT.

This clonotype was detected many times. The chain's CDR3 is CSADGRLATDTQYF. The DNA for the CDR3 is TGCAGTGCTGACGGACGACTTGCCACAGATACGCAGTATTTT. This chain uses TRBV20-1 with TRBJ2-3; no firm D call. The CDR3 consists of 14 residues. Trimming removed 5 bases at V and 2 bases at J, with 14 bases between. Germline lookup yields CDR1 DFQATT and CDR2 SNEGSKA (reference sequence).

This clonotype was detected ten times or more. The chain employs TRBV20-1 and TRBJ2-1, with TRBD2 identical over 8 bases. Looked up from germline, CDR1 is DFQATT and CDR2 is SNEGSKA (reference sequence). V shed 6 bases and J 6 bases; nucleotides not matched to a gene: 13. CDR3 length equals 15 residues. Here the CDR3 reads CSAHLAGLGTNEQFF. CDR3 in DNA: TGCAGTGCCCACTTAGCGGGACTGGGGACCAATGAGCAGTTCTTC.

The sample holds many counts of this clonotype. The chain uses TRBV28 and TRBJ2-7, with 10 bases identical to TRBD2. The V and J ends lost 8 bases and 7 bases, in that order; junction bases with no gene match: 11. This CDR3 has 14 residues. Germline V gives CDR1 MDHEN, CDR2 SYDVKM. The CDR3, as DNA: TGTGCCAGCTATCAAAGCGGGAGGGGTTTAGAGCAGTACTTC. Translating it yields CASYQSGRGLEQYF.

Points on this clonotype: Being one base from a much bigger clone, this may be a read error. V usage is TRBV19 and J usage is TRBJ2-3; 10 bases map to TRBD2. Per germline, CDR1 LNHDA and CDR2 SQIVND (reference sequence). V was clipped by 10 bases and J by 2 bases; unmatched bases: 6. This CDR3 has 14 amino acids. CDR3 sequence (DNA): TGTGCCACACAACTAGCGGGGACCACAGATACGCAGTATTTT. As protein: CATQLAGTTDTQYF.

Ten or more counts support this clonotype. V is TRBV2 and J is TRBJ1-1; the D gene is possibly TRBD1 (6 bases). CDR3 size: 12 residues. Between the trimmed V and J ends, which lost 8 bases and 2 bases, there was a span of 9 bases. Per germline, CDR1 SNHLY and CDR2 FYNNEI. CDR3 residues: CASHRANTEAFF. CDR3 sequence (DNA): TGTGCCAGCCACAGGGCCAACACTGAAGCTTTCTTT.

This clonotype has at least ten counts. The chain links TRBV10-3 to TRBJ1-2; 7 positions match TRBD1. The CDR3 extends over 14 amino acids. V gave up 0 bases and J gave up 2 bases; unmatched junction bases: 0. CDR1 is ENHRY, CDR2 SYGVKD, per germline. The CDR3 nucleotides read TGTGCCATCAGTGAGTCGACAGGGAACTATGGCTACACCTTC. Translating it yields CAISESTGNYGYTF.

This sequence joins TRBV11-2 and TRBJ2-1, with TRBD2 identical over 11 bases. The CDR3 totals 18 residues. The V gene's germline CDR1 is SGHAT and CDR2 FQNNGV. The trim removed 5 bases at V and 4 bases at J, leaving 13 bases unmatched. In nucleotides, the CDR3 is TGTGCCAGCAGCCCCAGTTACCAGTGGACTAGCGGGTACAATGAGCAGTTCTTC. Its translation is CASSPSYQWTSGYNEQFF.

This clonotype was seen at least ten times. The chain uses TRBV2 and TRBJ2-5; 11 bases fit TRBD1. Germline V gene lookup returns CDR1 SNHLY and CDR2 FYNNEI. CDR3 length: 14 residues. The junction had 9 bases not matched to a gene; V was cut back by 6 bases and J by 9 bases. CDR3 sequence (DNA): TGTGCCAGCAGCTCCGGGACAGGGGGAATGGCCCAGTACTTC. As protein: CASSSGTGGMAQYF.

Only a few counts were recorded for this clonotype. This chain's CDR3 is CASSESRTNTGELFF. The CDR3 coding sequence is TGTGCCAGCAGTGAATCACGGACGAACACCGGGGAGCTGTTTTTT. The chain joins TRBV25-1 to TRBJ2-2; D unclear. Trimming removed 1 base at V and 0 bases at J, with 6 bases between. Germline CDR1 MGHDK, CDR2 SYGVNS. The CDR3 is 15 residues long.

This clonotype has ten or more counts. The chain is built from TRBV9 and TRBJ2-7; TRBD2 aligns across 8 bases. Germline CDR1 is SGDLS and CDR2 is YYNGEE. The CDR3 is 15 residues long. V shed 3 bases, J shed 2 bases, and the junction held 7 bases outside the gene matches. DNA for the CDR3: TGTGCCAGCAGCGCGGGGGGGGACACAACCTACGAGCAGTACTTC. Translation: CASSAGGDTTYEQYF. Supplemented by reference TRBV9 and TRBJ2-7, the full variable domain reads DSGVTQTPKHLITATGQRVTLRCSPRSGDLSVYWYQQSLDQGLQFLIQYYNGEERAKGNILERFSAQQFPDLHSELNLSSLELGDSALYFCASSAGGDTTYEQYFGPGTRLTVT.

This clonotype was recorded at least ten times. The chain is built from TRBV11-2 and TRBJ1-2, with unresolved D. Trimming shortened V by 0 bases and J by 4 bases, and 12 bases separated the two germline ends. Germline values: CDR1 SGHAT, CDR2 FQNNGV. The CDR3 runs 15 residues. The CDR3: CASSLDNGDFYGYTF. DNA of the CDR3: TGTGCCAGCAGCTTAGATAATGGGGATTTCTATGGCTACACCTTC.

This clonotype was recorded at least ten times. The V call is TRBV7-9, the J call TRBJ2-3, with 8 bases identical to TRBD2. CDR1 and CDR2 (germline): SEHNR, FQNEAQ (reference sequence). Unmatched junction bases numbered 10, after V lost 6 bases and J lost 2 bases. The CDR3 covers 16 residues. The CDR3 bases are TGTGCCAGCAGTCTCCTGATGACTAGCGACACAGATACGCAGTATTTT. Amino acids: CASSLLMTSDTDTQYF.

This clonotype was detected only a few times. The chain combines TRBV6-2 or TRBV6-3 with TRBJ1-5; the D gene is possibly TRBD1 (5 bases). The CDR3 loop spans 14 amino acids. Germline lookup yields CDR1 MNHEY and CDR2 SVGEGT. Trimming cost V 6 bases and J 7 bases, with 16 bases left between them. CDR3 loop: CASSSRDRRQPQHF. CDR3 DNA: TGTGCCAGCAGCTCGCGGGACCGGAGGCAGCCCCAGCATTTT.

This clonotype was counted many times. In DNA form, the CDR3 reads TGTGCCAGCAGTCCATACCACGGACTCCCTGAGCAGTACTTC. Encoded protein: CASSPYHGLPEQYF. The rearrangement joins TRBV12-3 or TRBV12-4 to TRBJ2-7, with D tentatively TRBD2 (5 bases). The CDR3 totals 14 residues. Trimming took off 5 bases at V and 7 bases at J, with 18 bases between the two ends.

This clonotype has at least ten counts. The chain employs TRBV30 and TRBJ2-7; perhaps TRBD2 as D (6 bases). Per germline, CDR1 GTSNPN and CDR2 SVGIG (reference sequence). V dropped 2 bases and J dropped 5 bases, with 13 bases sitting between them. The CDR3 is 13 amino acids. The CDR3 sequence is CAWSRGLSHEQYF. The CDR3 DNA is TGTGCCTGGAGTCGGGGGTTGAGTCACGAGCAGTACTTC.

This clonotype was recorded many times. The chain couples TRBV20-1 to TRBJ2-3, with no clear D. The ends were cut back, 0 bases at V and 0 bases at J, with 13 bases in the middle. This CDR3 spans 16 amino acids. The germline V gene encodes CDR1 DFQATT and CDR2 SNEGSKA (reference sequence). The CDR3 reads CSARDPGYISTDTQYF. The DNA of the CDR3 is TGCAGTGCTAGAGATCCCGGGTATATAAGCACAGATACGCAGTATTTT.

This clonotype was detected ten times or more. The rearrangement joins TRBV18 to TRBJ1-1; a weak D match, TRBD1 (5 bases). Germline CDR1 and CDR2: KGHSH and LQKENI. Trimming removed 8 bases from V and 4 bases from J, with 14 bases in between. The CDR3 spans 13 residues. CDR3: CASSRDRGTEAFF. As DNA, the CDR3 is TGTGCCAGCAGCAGAGACAGAGGCACTGAAGCTTTCTTT. Using reference TRBV18 and TRBJ1-1 for the parts outside the CDR3, the full variable domain is NAGVMQNPRHLVRRRGQEARLRCSPMKGHSHVYWYRQLPEEGLKFMVYLQKENIIDESGMPKERFSAEFPKEGPSILRIQQVVRGDSAAYFCASSRDRGTEAFFGQGTRLTVV.

This clonotype was counted at least ten times. V gene TRBV5-1 combines with J gene TRBJ2-7; D unresolved. The CDR3 runs 16 residues. Germline CDR1 reads SGHRS; CDR2 reads YFSETQ. V lost 0 bases and J lost 4, with 17 bases in between. CDR3 bases: TGCGCCAGCAGCTTGGACCTGTCAGGAAGGTTTTACGAGCAGTACTTC. Its translation: CASSLDLSGRFYEQYF.

This clonotype has ten or more counts. V is TRBV11-2 and J is TRBJ2-2; D is unclear. The V and J ends lost 4 bases and 6 bases respectively, with 15 bases between them. CDR3 length: 15 residues. Germline CDR1 SGHAT, CDR2 FQNNGV. The CDR3 DNA follows: TGTGCCAGCAGCTCGGCCGGCGTCCCGCCCGGGGAGCTGTTTTTT. This sequence encodes CASSSAGVPPGELFF. The whole variable domain, filled in from reference TRBV11-2 and TRBJ2-2, reads EAGVAQSPRYKIIEKRQSVAFWCNPISGHATLYWYQQILGQGPKLLIQFQNNGVVDDSQLPKDRFSAERLKGVDSTLKIQPAKLEDSAVYLCASSSAGVPPGELFFGEGSRLTVL.